The 21 T cell receptor beta chains given below trace back to one sample, sequenced in a study of molecular identifiers for immune sequencing clone quantification. TCRdb processed the PCR reads anew with MiXCR; each CDR3 protein has one entry. This sample has about 510,000 distinct CDR3 sequences, with 25% found just once. The sequencing input was naive CD8+ T cells from blood, with Jurkat cell RNA spiked in. Sample subset: FACS-sorted CD8+CD4-CCR7+CD45RA+ naive T cells. Receptors originate from a human donor in good health. Some libraries in this study had Jurkat cell RNA spiked in.

This clonotype was seen more than once but under ten times. The rearrangement uses TRBV19 and TRBJ1-5, with D perhaps TRBD1 (5 bases). CDR3 size: 19 residues. V was cut by 6 bases and J by 3 bases, with 27 bases left in between. CDR1 is LNHDA, CDR2 SQIVND, per germline (reference sequence). This CDR3 is CASSPAGRAGWYDNQPQHF. CDR3 bases: TGTGCCAGTAGCCCCGCCGGTCGGGCAGGGTGGTATGACAATCAGCCCCAGCATTTT. The complete variable domain, with remaining parts taken from reference TRBV19 and TRBJ1-5, reads DGGITQSPKYLFRKEGQNVTLSCEQNLNHDAMYWYRQDPGQGLRLIYYSQIVNDFQKGDIAEGYSVSREKKESFPLTVTSAQKNPTAFYLCASSPAGRAGWYDNQPQHFGDGTRLSIL.

This clonotype was observed many times. The chain recombines TRBV28 with TRBJ1-1; 7 bases fit TRBD1. V shed 6 bases and J 3 bases; nucleotides not matched to a gene: 13. Per the germline V gene, CDR1 is MDHEN and CDR2 is SYDVKM. The CDR3 runs 16 residues. The CDR3 region has the DNA TGTGCCAGCAGCTATACATTGGACAGGCCTGACACTGAAGCTTTCTTT. It is translated as CASSYTLDRPDTEAFF.

V is TRBV11-2 and J is TRBJ2-5, with 9 bases fitting TRBD2. V was clipped by 9 bases and J by 1 base; unmatched bases: 12. Per germline, CDR1 SGHAT and CDR2 FQNNGV. The CDR3 is 16 residues long. As DNA, the CDR3 is TGTGCCAGTTTTCGCGGGGGGGCTTTCTCCCAAGAGACCCAGTACTTC. Translation: CASFRGGAFSQETQYF.

As concerns this clonotype: Mismatch with germline at one junction end may stem from a read error. The gene calls are TRBV12-3 or TRBV12-4 and TRBJ2-7; D unresolved. This CDR3 comprises 12 residues. The CDR3 region is CSSSLGSDEQYF. CDR3 nucleotides: TGTTCCAGCAGTTTAGGAAGTGACGAGCAGTACTTC.

In this sample, this clonotype turned up a few times. This CDR3 is CASSFRSVNEAFF. CDR3 nucleotide sequence: TGTGCCAGCAGCTTCCGTTCGGTGAATGAAGCTTTCTTT. This chain joins TRBV5-6 and TRBJ1-1; D remains ambiguous. CDR3 length: 13 residues. Trimming stripped 2 bases from V and 7 bases from J, with 12 bases between. The germline V gene has CDR1 SGHDT and CDR2 YYEEEE.

The chain is built from TRBV5-1 and TRBJ2-1, with 8 bases matching TRBD1. Germline V gene data show CDR1 as SGHRS and CDR2 as YFSETQ. V trimming: 1 base; J trimming: 6 bases; junction bases outside the gene matches: 9. The CDR3 sequence is 16 residues long. The CDR3 nucleotides are TGCGCCAGCAGCTTGCATTCAAGGACAGGGAGCAATGAGCAGTTCTTC. Translation gives CASSLHSRTGSNEQFF.

Of note for this clonotype: A read error may explain this, as a much larger clone is one base away. The chain joins TRBV4-2 to TRBJ1-4; a possible D gene is TRBD1 (6 bases). Germline V lookup: CDR1 LGHNA, CDR2 YNFKEQ. The CDR3 runs 15 residues. CDR3 sequence reads: CASSQDRQGQGKLSF. DNA for the CDR3: TGTGCCAGCAGCCAAGATCGTCAGGGGCAGGGAAAACTGTCTTTT.

With regard to this clonotype: A read error may be the cause here, since a much bigger clone is one base away. V and J are TRBV6-5 and TRBJ2-5; D may be TRBD1 (6 bases). The CDR3 sequence is 13 residues long. Germline-derived CDR1 and CDR2 are MNHEY and SVGAGI. The CDR3 region is CASRPPGVETRYF. CDR3 DNA sequence: TGTGCCAGCAGGCCACCAGGGGTGGAGACCCGGTACTTC.

This clonotype came up many times. This CDR3 is CASRIGTSGSSSTQYF. DNA for the CDR3: TGTGCCAGCAGGATTGGGACTAGCGGGAGTTCGAGTACGCAGTATTTT. V gene TRBV6-5 combines with J gene TRBJ2-3, with 14 bases fitting TRBD2. This CDR3 is built from 16 residues. V shed 6 bases, J shed 8 bases, and the junction held 10 bases outside the gene matches. Germline values: CDR1 MNHEY, CDR2 SVGAGI.

This clonotype has only a few counts. The chain has TRBV3-1 and TRBJ2-5; 8 bases map to TRBD2. The CDR3 is 17 amino acids. From germline, CDR1 is LGHDT and CDR2 YNNKEL (reference sequence). Trimming took 5 bases from V and 1 from J; bases not matched to a gene: 12. The CDR3 DNA reads TGTGCCAGCAGCGTAACCTATAGCGGGGAACTCCAAGAGACCCAGTACTTC. It encodes CASSVTYSGELQETQYF.

This clonotype was counted only a few times. This chain connects TRBV7-6 to TRBJ2-2, with 9 positions matching TRBD2. The CDR3 has 16 amino acids. Germline CDR1 and CDR2: SGHVS and FNYEAQ. V gave up 4 bases and J gave up 5 bases; unmatched junction bases: 8. This chain's CDR3 is CASSSTRSGGTGELFF. CDR3 coding DNA: TGTGCCAGCAGCTCCACTCGGAGCGGGGGGACCGGGGAGCTGTTTTTT.

This clonotype was observed many times. This chain uses TRBV6-1 with TRBJ1-5; 10 positions agree with TRBD1. This CDR3 region has 17 residues. Unmatched junction bases numbered 5, after V lost 1 base and J lost 2 bases. Per the germline V gene, CDR1 is MNHNS and CDR2 is SASEGT. The CDR3 nucleotides read TGTGCCAGCAGTGAAGGGGCCGGGACAGGGGGCAATCAGCCCCAGCATTTT. Its protein product is CASSEGAGTGGNQPQHF.

A note on this clonotype: This may be a read error, as it is one base from a much larger clone. The V call is TRBV5-6, the J call TRBJ2-7; tentative D call: TRBD1 (5 bases). The V end lost 1 base, the J end lost 5 bases, and 16 bases lay between the germline ends. This CDR3 spans 15 amino acids. CDR1 and CDR2 from the germline V gene are SGHDT and YYEEEE. CDR3: CASSLSPGSLHEQYF. The CDR3 DNA sequence: TGTGCCAGCAGCTTGAGCCCAGGGTCATTACACGAGCAGTACTTC.

The chain carries TRBV7-8 and TRBJ1-4; 7 bases agree with TRBD1. This CDR3 is 17 amino acids long. The germline V gene encodes CDR1 SGHVS and CDR2 FQNEAQ. The ends lost 1 base at V and 3 bases at J; junction bases unmatched: 8. CDR3 nucleotides: TGTGCCAGCAGCTTAGACTTGGACAGGCGAGCTAATGAAAAACTGTTTTTT. Amino acids: CASSLDLDRRANEKLFF. The whole variable domain, remainder taken from reference TRBV7-8 and TRBJ1-4, is GAGVSQSPRYKVAKRGQDVALRCDPISGHVSLFWYQQALGQGPEFLTYFQNEAQLDKSGLPSDRFFAERPEGSVSTLKIQRTQQEDSAVYLCASSLDLDRRANEKLFFGSGTQLSVL.

V and J are TRBV5-6 and TRBJ2-7; TRBD1 matches at 11 bases. V lost 4 bases, J lost 7 bases, and 10 bases stayed unmatched. CDR1 SGHDT and CDR2 YYEEEE come from the germline V gene. The CDR3 sequence is 15 residues long. The CDR3 region has the DNA TGTGCCAGCAGCGGGACCGGGACAGGGGGTGGTGAGCAGTACTTC. It is translated as CASSGTGTGGGEQYF. The full variable domain, with the rest looked up from reference TRBV5-6 and TRBJ2-7, is DAGVTQSPTHLIKTRGQQVTLRCSPKSGHDTVSWYQQALGQGPQFIFQYYEEEERQRGNFPDRFSGHQFPNYSSELNVNALLLGDSALYLCASSGTGTGGGEQYFGPGTRLTVT.

This clonotype has more than one count but fewer than ten. This chain joins TRBV3-1 and TRBJ1-1; D is unclear. The CDR3 contains 15 residues. Germline CDR1 and CDR2: LGHDT and YNNKEL (reference sequence). V lost 1 base and J lost 3, with 12 bases in between. The CDR3 loop is CASSQAGDMDTEAFF. As DNA, the CDR3 is TGTGCCAGCAGCCAAGCTGGGGATATGGACACTGAAGCTTTCTTT.

The CDR3, as DNA: TGTGCCACCAGTGATCCACTAGCGGGAGGGCCAGGGGAGACCCAGTACTTC. Protein product: CATSDPLAGGPGETQYF. This rearrangement joins TRBV24-1 to TRBJ2-5; 13 nucleotides line up with TRBD2. The CDR3 spans 17 residues. V was pared by 3 bases and J by 5 bases, with 8 bases of the junction left unmatched. The germline V gene encodes CDR1 KGHDR and CDR2 SFDVKD.

This clonotype was detected many times. This chain connects TRBV7-9 to TRBJ2-7, with D perhaps being TRBD1 or TRBD2 (5 bases each). V lost 4 bases to trimming and J lost 7 bases, with 8 bases between them. The CDR3 spans 11 residues. CDR1 and CDR2 (germline): SEHNR, FQNEAQ (reference sequence). CDR3 protein: CASSWDGEQYF. CDR3 nucleotides: TGTGCCAGCAGCTGGGACGGAGAGCAGTACTTC.

Many counts were recorded for this clonotype. The rearrangement links TRBV13 to TRBJ2-1; 11 bases align to TRBD2. This CDR3 is 15 amino acids long. Germline loops: CDR1 PRHDT, CDR2 FYEKMQ (reference sequence). Trimming at V came to 5 bases and at J to 4 bases, leaving 4 bases not matched to a gene. The CDR3 DNA reads TGTGCCAGCAGCCCGGGACTAGCGGTTTACAATGAGCAGTTCTTC. Its protein is CASSPGLAVYNEQFF.

This clonotype is a singleton in its sample. The chain couples TRBV7-2 to TRBJ2-1; possibly TRBD1 or TRBD2 for D (5 bases each). Germline assignment: CDR1 SGHTA and CDR2 FQGNSA. The CDR3 spans 15 residues. V was pared by 6 bases and J by 0 bases, with 12 bases between. The CDR3 spells CASRWDGSSYNEQFF. As DNA, the CDR3 is TGTGCCAGCAGATGGGACGGCAGCTCCTACAATGAGCAGTTCTTC.

The chain joins TRBV19 to TRBJ2-2, with 10 bases aligning to TRBD2. Germline assignment: CDR1 LNHDA and CDR2 SQIVND (reference sequence). The CDR3 runs to 15 residues. V lost 8 bases to trimming and J lost 6 bases; unmatched junction nucleotides: 9. The CDR3 DNA sequence: TGTGCCAGTTCGCTCGGGAGCGGGAGGGCCGGGGAGCTGTTTTTT. Translating it yields CASSLGSGRAGELFF.